This T cell receptor beta chain was identified in a study of blood T cell repertoires in COVID-19 (dated by TCRdb to 2020 to 2021). Regarding the complete study: The collaborator samples originated in the United States, Italy and Spain and spanned the acute and convalescent phases of COVID-19. The prospective study material was composed of cDNA or gDNA derived from T cells, B-cell-depleted T cells, or PBMCs. The dataset comprised deeply sampled blood TCRbeta repertoires from subjects exposed to, actively infected with, or recovered from COVID-19. The repertoires were made available in a free public database intended to serve as a resource for research on the immune response to SARS-CoV-2. The samples were drawn from two sources: the first 160 participants of the ongoing ImmuneRACE study, and 1,254 subjects contributed by 6 global collaborators. Nearly every sample came with metadata listing a de-identified subject ID, COVID-19 status, age in years and sex. HLA class I and class II types, where available, came from metadata supplied by the sample provider rather than from assay-based typing. What the work shows at the level of the full study, not this receptor alone: How much clinical and demographic metadata was included differed by source and by participant, and the metadata was provided uncurated.

Each collaborating institution followed its own protocols to collect whole blood in K2EDTA tubes. Collaborator samples were shipped for TCRbeta analysis as frozen whole blood, isolated PBMCs, or DNA extracted from either sample type. Concerning this clone: This receptor's antigen is unknown. No clone much larger than this one lies a single base away; base qualities are absent.

TCRbeta CDR3 regions were amplified from genomic DNA using the immunoSEQ Assay, a bias-controlled multiplex PCR. Per the source publication's procedure: Nucleated cell counts per sample were estimated from amplification of reference gene primers within the assay. To quantify the absolute abundance of each unique TCRbeta CDR3 rearrangement, sequence reads were collapsed and filtered. For each sample, productive Simpson clonality was calculated as the square root of Simpson's diversity index across productive rearrangements. As stored in TCRdb, this immuneACCESS dataset retains in-frame rearrangements with V and J assigned. A fraction of the clones does not appear; measured against another copy, unresolved V genes explain less than half of the discrepancy, and the remainder lacks a known reason. V and J calls and clone size follow that table, whereas D and trimming were derived from the DNA. The sample table contains fewer than 90,000 clones; only one count was recorded for about 83% of them. About 35% of the sample is held by the ten biggest clonotypes.

The CDR3 starts with the cysteine, ends with the phenylalanine, and has 14 residues. The CDR3 DNA has 42 bases and is translated from base 1. V is shortened by 2 bases, J by 13 bases, and the region joining them spans 17 bases. CDR1 and CDR2 are read off the germline V gene as MDHEN and SYDVKM. The specimen sequenced was peripheral blood. This receptor chain uses TRBV28 and TRBJ1-4; 5 matching bases give a weak D call of TRBD1. This receptor was identified in a man between 65 and 79 years old with acute or convalescent COVID-19. The DNA reads TGTGCCAGCAGTTTAAGAGGATGGGGGGTTGGACTGTTTTTT. It translates as CASSLRGWGVGLFF.